Presented here are 23 T cell receptor beta chains from one specimen sequenced in a study of chemoradiotherapy in HPV16-positive cancers. Profiled with immunoSEQ multiplex PCR; TCRdb holds only in-frame clones, not every one. Of roughly 39,000 clones listed, approximately 73% are singletons. Sequencing was performed on blood, taken from a patient who underwent chemoradiotherapy. The origin of the receptors is a human donor with HPV-associated anogenital cancer.

The chain is built from TRBV7-8 and TRBJ2-5; the D gene could be TRBD1 or TRBD2 (5 bases each). Trimming cost V 3 bases and J 5 bases, with 16 bases left between them. Germline CDR1 reads SGHVS; CDR2 reads FQNEAQ. The CDR3 runs to 15 residues. CDR3 protein: CASSFSQGVFETQYF. In DNA form, the CDR3 reads TGTGCCAGCAGCTTTTCCCAGGGAGTCTTCGAGACCCAGTACTTC.

This chain joins TRBV6-5 and TRBJ1-1, with TRBD1 as a possible D gene (5 bases). CDR3 size: 13 residues. Trimming cost V 6 bases and J 1 base, with 9 bases left between them. Germline lookup yields CDR1 MNHEY and CDR2 SVGAGI. The CDR3, as DNA: TGTGCCAGCAGCCAGGACAAGAACACTGAAGCTTTCTTT. Translating it yields CASSQDKNTEAFF.

J is TRBJ1-2 and V is TRBV15, with a tentative D call TRBD1 (5 bases). Trimming removed 5 bases from V and 4 bases from J, with 17 bases in between. There are 15 residues in the CDR3. Germline lookup yields CDR1 LNHNV and CDR2 YYDKDF (reference sequence). The CDR3, as DNA: TGTGCCACCAGCCCGAGTCTGGGGGGACGCTATGGCTACACCTTC. It codes for CATSPSLGGRYGYTF.

The rearrangement joins TRBV10-3 to TRBJ2-2; 7 bases fit TRBD2. The CDR3 is made up of 11 amino acids. Per the germline V gene, CDR1 is ENHRY and CDR2 is SYGVKD. The trim removed 8 bases at V and 6 bases at J, leaving 0 bases unmatched. The CDR3 DNA reads as TGTGCCATCGGGGGGGCCGGGGAGCTGTTTTTT. Its protein is CAIGGAGELFF.

The CDR3, as DNA: TGTGCCAGCAGCCCAAGGCGTGGCTACACCTTC. Amino acids: CASSPRRGYTF. V usage is TRBV7-9 and J usage is TRBJ1-2; D gene ambiguous. Germline V gene data show CDR1 as SEHNR and CDR2 as FQNEAQ (reference sequence). The V end lost 5 bases, the J end lost 7 bases, and 8 bases lay between the germline ends. The CDR3 runs to 11 residues.

The chain couples TRBV7-2 to TRBJ1-6; 9 nucleotides match TRBD1. This CDR3 region has 19 residues. CDR1 is SGHTA and CDR2 is FQGNSA in the germline V gene. Trimming at V came to 5 bases and at J to 0 bases, leaving 11 bases not matched to a gene. CDR3 residues: CASSAPGTGRSSYNSPLHF. CDR3 DNA sequence: TGTGCCAGCAGCGCCCCCGGGACAGGGAGGAGCTCCTATAATTCACCCCTCCACTTT.

The chain links TRBV4-1 to TRBJ2-1, with 8 bases matching TRBD2. Germline CDR1 reads MGHRA; CDR2 reads YSYEKL. J lost 2 bases, V lost 0 bases, and 3 bases had no gene match. This CDR3 has 16 residues. The CDR3 here is CASSQDRGGPYNEQFF. The DNA of the CDR3 is TGCGCCAGCAGCCAAGATCGGGGGGGCCCCTACAATGAGCAGTTCTTC.

The chain employs TRBV5-6 and TRBJ2-7; a weak D match, TRBD1 (6 bases). Germline V gene lookup returns CDR1 SGHDT and CDR2 YYEEEE. The CDR3 runs 16 residues. V lost 3 bases to trimming and J lost 5 bases, with 21 bases between them. CDR3 coding DNA: TGTGCCAGCAGCTCGAAACAGGGAAATCATGGGGACGAGCAGTACTTC. This codes for CASSSKQGNHGDEQYF. The whole variable domain, filled in from reference TRBV5-6 and TRBJ2-7, reads DAGVTQSPTHLIKTRGQQVTLRCSPKSGHDTVSWYQQALGQGPQFIFQYYEEEERQRGNFPDRFSGHQFPNYSSELNVNALLLGDSALYLCASSSKQGNHGDEQYFGPGTRLTVT.

This clone ranks as medium-sized. This chain uses TRBV4-3 with TRBJ1-5; D call uncertain. The CDR3 has 13 residues. V was shortened by 0 bases and J by 6 bases, with 6 bases between the two germline ends. The germline CDR1 and CDR2 sequences are LGHNA and YSLEER. CDR3 DNA sequence: TGCGCCAGCAGCCAAGATTCTAGTCAGCCCCAGCATTTT. It yields the protein CASSQDSSQPQHF.

This clone was found a few times. The gene calls are TRBV7-9 and TRBJ2-7; D is possibly TRBD1 or TRBD2 (5 bases each). The CDR3 contains 18 residues. V dropped 3 bases and J dropped 3 bases, with 24 bases sitting between them. The germline V gene has CDR1 SEHNR and CDR2 FQNEAQ (reference sequence). The CDR3 coding sequence is TGTGCCAGCAGCTTTCCCACGACGGGACGGGGTCCCTTCTACGAGCAGTACTTC. The encoded protein is CASSFPTTGRGPFYEQYF.

V usage is TRBV29-1 and J usage is TRBJ1-2; TRBD1 matches 7 bases. V trimming: 5 bases; J trimming: 8 bases; junction bases outside the gene matches: 5. The germline V gene encodes CDR1 SQVTM and CDR2 ANQGSEA. The CDR3 length is 11 residues. DNA for the CDR3: TGCAGCGTTTACCAGGGGGACGGCTACACCTTC. Protein sequence: CSVYQGDGYTF.

This clone was found a few times. The rearrangement links TRBV6-5 to TRBJ1-1; D is possibly TRBD1 (5 bases). Trimming removed 3 bases from V and 4 bases from J, with 18 bases in between. Germline V gene sequence: CDR1 MNHEY, CDR2 SVGAGI. The CDR3 covers 16 residues. The CDR3 bases are TGTGCCAGCAGTTATGTCAGGGTTAGCGTCGTCACTGAAGCTTTCTTT. Its protein product is CASSYVRVSVVTEAFF.

With respect to this clone: The same CDR3 is also encoded by other DNA sequences in this sample. The chain couples TRBV18 to TRBJ2-7; possible D gene TRBD2, 6 bases. V shed 3 bases and J shed 4 bases, with 10 bases lying between them. There are 13 residues in the CDR3. CDR1 is KGHSH and CDR2 is LQKENI in the germline V gene. CDR3 DNA sequence: TGTGCCAGCTCACCGGGACTTGGGTACGAGCAGTACTTC. Protein product: CASSPGLGYEQYF.

The rearrangement uses TRBV25-1 and TRBJ2-2; 7 bases fit TRBD2. Germline-derived CDR1 and CDR2 are MGHDK and SYGVNS. The V and J ends lost 1 base and 6 bases, in that order; junction bases with no gene match: 8. The CDR3 is 16 residues long. The CDR3 nucleotides are TGTGCCAGCAGTGAATGGGGGGGACTGAAACCCGGGGAGCTGTTTTTT. Translation: CASSEWGGLKPGELFF.

The chain uses TRBV9 and TRBJ1-2; D unresolved. The CDR3 length is 13 residues. Germline values: CDR1 SGDLS, CDR2 YYNGEE. Trimming shortened V by 3 bases and J by 3 bases, and 9 bases separated the two germline ends. CDR3 nucleotide sequence: TGTGCCAGCAGCGGATCCCCAGACTATGGCTACACCTTC. Translated, it gives CASSGSPDYGYTF.

This clone was observed once. The CDR3 sequence: CAWSVLGGYEQYF. Here the CDR3 DNA reads TGTGCCTGGAGTGTCCTGGGGGGTTACGAGCAGTACTTC. The J gene is TRBJ2-7, the V gene TRBV30, with TRBD2 as a possible D gene (6 bases). The CDR3 has 13 residues. CDR1 GTSNPN and CDR2 SVGIG come from the germline V gene (reference sequence). V lost 0 bases to trimming and J lost 4 bases, with 10 bases between them.

This clone was seen a single time. This chain joins TRBV6-6 and TRBJ2-7; 9 nucleotides match TRBD1. Germline loops: CDR1 MNHNY, CDR2 SVGAGI (reference sequence). The V and J ends lost 11 bases and 1 base, in that order; junction bases with no gene match: 9. The CDR3 covers 14 residues. The CDR3 is CAVQGQGISYEQYF. The DNA for the CDR3 is TGTGCCGTCCAAGGACAGGGGATATCCTACGAGCAGTACTTC.

This chain uses TRBV11-2 with TRBJ2-7, with TRBD2 matching 12 bases. The trim removed 5 bases at V and 9 bases at J, leaving 11 bases unmatched. Germline CDR1 is SGHAT and CDR2 is FQNNGV. The CDR3 is 15 amino acids. This chain's CDR3 is CASSSLPTSGGLQYF. DNA for the CDR3: TGTGCCAGCAGCAGCCTCCCGACTAGCGGGGGTTTGCAGTACTTC.

The chain is built from TRBV2 and TRBJ1-1, with a possible D match to TRBD1 (6 bases). The germline CDR1 and CDR2 sequences are SNHLY and FYNNEI. This CDR3 region has 15 residues. Trimming cost V 3 bases and J 5 bases, with 16 bases left between them. This CDR3 reads CASSDGGAGTTEAFF. The CDR3 coding sequence is TGTGCCAGCAGTGATGGGGGGGCAGGGACGACTGAAGCTTTCTTT.

This clone was seen only a few times. The chain carries TRBV4-1 and TRBJ2-1; no firm D call. Trimming took off 1 base at V and 6 bases at J, with 10 bases between the two ends. Germline-derived CDR1 and CDR2 are MGHRA and YSYEKL. The CDR3 has 14 residues. CDR3 DNA sequence: TGCGCCAGCAGCCAAGTACCGGGTCCCAATGAGCAGTTCTTC. Amino acids: CASSQVPGPNEQFF.

Only one count was recorded for this clone. V usage is TRBV7-2 and J usage is TRBJ2-3; 8 nucleotides align to TRBD2. V was clipped by 0 bases and J by 8 bases; unmatched bases: 1. The CDR3 covers 13 residues. The germline V gene has CDR1 SGHTA and CDR2 FQGNSA. The CDR3 nucleotides read TGTGCCAGCAGCTTAGCCCGGGAGGGTACGCAGTATTTT. Amino acid sequence: CASSLAREGTQYF.

J is TRBJ2-2 and V is TRBV9; D might be TRBD1 (5 bases). V shed 3 bases and J shed 2 bases, with 14 bases lying between them. Looked up from germline, CDR1 is SGDLS and CDR2 is YYNGEE. The CDR3 consists of 16 residues. Here the CDR3 reads CASSGRMGLNTGELFF. The CDR3 DNA follows: TGTGCCAGCAGCGGGCGGATGGGGCTAAACACCGGGGAGCTGTTTTTT.

This clone was found a few times. The V and J genes are TRBV6-5 and TRBJ2-3; 7 nucleotides match TRBD1. Germline V gene data show CDR1 as MNHEY and CDR2 as SVGAGI. Losses at the gene ends were 3 bases for V and 5 bases for J; bases not matched to a gene: 5. The CDR3 totals 14 residues. CDR3 coding DNA: TGTGCCAGCAGTTATCGACAGGGACAAGATACGCAGTATTTT. Its translation is CASSYRQGQDTQYF.